The rows below give T cell receptor beta chains drawn from one sample of a study of circulating and synovial CD4+ cells in juvenile arthritis. Assay: immunoSEQ multiplex PCR; the TCRdb copy retains only in-frame clones and omits some. The data contain 32,000 or so clones, about 95% of them singletons. Sequenced material: CD4+ T cells from blood. The receptor source for this set is a human donor with juvenile idiopathic arthritis. Both conserved end residues are part of each CDR3. Each record gives: clone size, V gene, J gene, D gene, CDR3 protein, CDR3 DNA. The D gene is left open where the match is weak. Clone size, where shown, is once, few, many, or a class for clones that have expanded.

.,TRBV2,TRBJ1-1,TRBD1,CASSRQGQSNTEAFF,TGTGCCAGCAGCCGCCAGGGACAGTCGAACACTGAAGCTTTCTTT
.,TRBV19,TRBJ2-7,.,CASSIGAGEYEQYF,TGTGCCAGTAGTATAGGTGCAGGGGAGTACGAGCAGTACTTC
.,TRBV9,TRBJ1-5,.,CASSVEGSQPQHF,TGTGCCAGCAGCGTAGAAGGGAGTCAGCCCCAGCATTTT
.,TRBV28,TRBJ1-5,TRBD1,CASSPDTGVANQPQHF,TGTGCCAGCAGTCCCGACACAGGGGTAGCGAACCAGCCCCAGCATTTT
few,TRBV19,TRBJ2-1,.,CASSIGEVHNEQFF,TGTGCCAGTAGTATAGGTGAGGTTCACAATGAGCAGTTCTTC
once,TRBV5-1,TRBJ2-5,TRBD2,CASSLGLAGEKSETQYF,TGCGCCAGCAGCTTGGGACTAGCGGGAGAGAAGTCGGAGACCCAGTACTTC
.,TRBV28,TRBJ1-1,TRBD1,CASRVGQANTEAFF,TGTGCCAGCAGAGTAGGACAGGCGAACACTGAAGCTTTCTTT
.,TRBV15,TRBJ2-6,TRBD1,CATSPLGSGQGAPGHGANVLTF,TGTGCCACCAGCCCTTTGGGATCGGGACAGGGGGCGCCAGGTCATGGGGCCAACGTCCTGACTTTC
.,TRBV7-2,TRBJ2-1,TRBD2,CASSPASGVWNEQFF,TGTGCCAGCAGCCCCGCTAGCGGGGTTTGGAATGAGCAGTTCTTC
.,TRBV7-2,TRBJ1-5,.,CASSSSLNQPQHF,TGTGCCAGCAGCTCTTCACTCAATCAGCCCCAGCATTTT
.,TRBV5-1,TRBJ2-7,.,CASSLGDIGLPNSYEQYF,TGCGCCAGCAGCTTGGGGGATATTGGACTGCCCAACTCCTACGAGCAGTACTTC
few,TRBV4-3,TRBJ2-2,TRBD2,CASSQDFVAGAGGELFF,TGCGCCAGCAGCCAAGACTTCGTAGCGGGAGCTGGCGGGGAGCTGTTTTTT
.,TRBV7-2,TRBJ2-3,TRBD2,CASSFSGGSTDTQYF,TGTGCCAGCAGCTTCAGCGGGGGGAGCACAGATACGCAGTATTTT
.,TRBV19,TRBJ2-5,TRBD2,CASSSGTRYETQYF,TGTGCCAGTAGTTCGGGGACTAGGTACGAGACCCAGTACTTC
.,TRBV6-5,TRBJ2-3,.,CASSPLGLSTDTQYF,TGTGCCAGCAGTCCTTTGGGCCTTAGCACAGATACGCAGTATTTT
.,TRBV27,TRBJ2-7,TRBD2,CASSALAGGPPYF,TGTGCCAGCAGCGCCCTAGCGGGGGGGCCACCGTACTTC
.,TRBV19,TRBJ1-5,.,CASSDQEGPQHF,TGTGCCAGTAGTGACCAGGAGGGGCCCCAGCATTTT
.,TRBV6-1,TRBJ2-7,.,CASSESGLSYEQYF,TGTGCCAGCAGTGAAAGCGGCCTCTCCTACGAGCAGTACTTC
.,TRBV2,TRBJ2-3,TRBD2,CASNLAGSTDTQYF,TGTGCCAGCAACCTAGCGGGAAGCACAGATACGCAGTATTTT
.,TRBV27,TRBJ2-2,TRBD2,CASSHRSTSLNTGELFF,TGTGCCAGCAGCCACCGGTCGACTAGCTTGAACACCGGGGAGCTGTTTTTT
.,TRBV6-4,TRBJ1-2,.,CASSDLPGQGTYGYTF,TGTGCCAGCAGTGACTTACCGGGACAAGGCACCTATGGCTACACCTTC
.,TRBV28,TRBJ2-7,.,CASRYRDEQYF,TGTGCCAGCAGGTATCGAGACGAGCAGTACTTC
.,TRBV6-1,TRBJ2-5,.,CASGGGGQETQYF,TGTGCCAGCGGGGGAGGGGGGCAAGAGACCCAGTACTTC
once,TRBV4-3,TRBJ1-2,.,CASSPTWGANYGYTF,TGCGCCAGCAGCCCCACCTGGGGGGCTAACTATGGCTACACCTTC
once,TRBV5-1,TRBJ2-7,.,CASSLADAGKTYEQYF,TGCGCCAGCAGCTTGGCCGATGCCGGGAAAACCTACGAGCAGTACTTC
.,TRBV4-2,TRBJ1-3,.,CASSQEVVRSGNTIYF,TGTGCCAGCAGCCAAGAGGTAGTGCGCTCTGGAAACACCATATATTTT
.,TRBV2,TRBJ2-1,TRBD1,CASSEVQGARNEQFF,TGTGCCAGCAGTGAAGTACAGGGGGCGAGGAATGAGCAGTTCTTC
.,TRBV11-2,TRBJ1-1,.,CASSFKPNTEAFF,TGTGCCAGCAGTTTTAAGCCGAACACTGAAGCTTTCTTT
.,TRBV6-6,TRBJ2-2,TRBD1,CASSGQDRTLTGELFF,TGTGCCAGCAGTGGACAGGACAGAACTTTGACCGGGGAGCTGTTTTTT
.,TRBV10-3,TRBJ1-4,.,CAALQDLGGKLFF,TGTGCCGCCCTACAGGACCTCGGCGGAAAACTGTTTTTT
.,TRBV21-1,TRBJ2-7,.,CASSKEWATYEQYF,TGTGCCAGCAGCAAAGAATGGGCTACCTACGAGCAGTACTTC
.,TRBV15,TRBJ2-6,.,CATSRTTNILGSGANVLTF,TGTGCCACCAGCAGGACTACAAATATTCTAGGGTCTGGGGCCAACGTCCTGACTTTC
.,TRBV12-1,TRBJ2-7,.,CASSRGTGTLYEQYF,TGTGCCAGCAGCCGAGGGACAGGAACCCTCTACGAGCAGTACTTC
.,TRBV27,TRBJ1-1,.,CANSSAGDTEAFF,TGTGCCAACAGTTCGGCAGGGGACACTGAAGCTTTCTTT
.,TRBV28,TRBJ1-5,TRBD1,CASSPGTGSQPQHF,TGTGCCAGCAGTCCCGGGACAGGGTCTCAGCCCCAGCATTTT
.,TRBV28,TRBJ1-1,TRBD1,CASRLPTGGSTEAFF,TGTGCCAGCAGGCTCCCCACAGGGGGAAGTACTGAAGCTTTCTTT
.,TRBV28,TRBJ1-1,.,CASSPSSGSTEAFF,TGTGCCAGCAGTCCTTCATCAGGGTCCACTGAAGCTTTCTTT
.,TRBV9,TRBJ1-2,.,CASSPQPGSYGYTF,TGTGCCAGCAGCCCCCAACCCGGGAGCTATGGCTACACCTTC
.,TRBV5-4,TRBJ2-4,.,CASSLVPRAKNIQYF,TGTGCCAGCAGCTTGGTGCCGAGAGCCAAAAACATTCAGTACTTC
.,TRBV5-1,TRBJ2-1,TRBD2,CASSLVGLAGGSEQFF,TGCGCCAGCAGCTTGGTCGGACTAGCGGGAGGTAGTGAGCAGTTCTTC
.,TRBV27,TRBJ2-7,TRBD2,CASSLGRGSSYEQYF,TGTGCCAGCAGTTTGGGGCGGGGGAGCTCCTATGAGCAGTACTTC
.,TRBV19,TRBJ2-1,.,CASSSGETYNEQFF,TGTGCCAGTAGTTCGGGGGAAACATACAATGAGCAGTTCTTC
.,TRBV5-6,TRBJ2-2,.,CASSYAGTGNTGELFF,TGTGCCAGCAGCTATGCGGGGACGGGGAACACCGGGGAGCTGTTTTTT
once,TRBV2,TRBJ1-1,.,CASSAGTEAFF,TGTGCCAGCAGTGCGGGGACTGAAGCTTTCTTT
.,TRBV5-1,TRBJ2-1,TRBD2,CASSSALSGNSYNEQFF,TGCGCCAGCAGCTCGGCGCTTAGCGGGAACTCCTACAATGAGCAGTTCTTC
.,TRBV9,TRBJ1-5,.,CASSPAGPGTQPQHF,TGTGCCAGCAGCCCAGCGGGGCCAGGGACTCAGCCCCAGCATTTT
.,TRBV6-4,TRBJ2-2,.,CASRVIGMNTGELFF,TGTGCCAGCAGGGTCATTGGCATGAACACCGGGGAGCTGTTTTTT
.,TRBV5-1,TRBJ2-3,.,CASSLLSGTDTQYF,TGTGCCAGCAGCTTGCTAAGCGGCACAGATACGCAGTATTTT
.,TRBV5-5,TRBJ1-1,TRBD1,CASSLAAGGGEAFF,TGTGCCAGCAGCTTGGCAGCAGGGGGCGGTGAAGCTTTCTTT
.,TRBV29-1,TRBJ2-2,.,CSVVTGQRTTGELFF,TGCAGCGTCGTCACAGGGCAGAGGACGACCGGGGAGCTGTTTTTT
.,TRBV5-4,TRBJ2-5,TRBD2,CASSLGLAGREETQYF,TGTGCCAGCAGCTTAGGACTAGCGGGACGCGAAGAGACCCAGTACTTC
once,TRBV28,TRBJ1-4,TRBD1,CASSSQDRGHEKLFF,TGTGCCAGCAGTTCTCAAGACAGGGGGCATGAAAAACTGTTTTTT